The sequence of this T cell receptor beta chain was determined in a study of blood T cell repertoires in COVID-19. Turning to the study itself: Sample material is recorded as cDNA or gDNA derived from T cells, B-cell-depleted T cells, or PBMCs.

Source study methods: For nucleated cells, counts were estimated from reference gene primer amplification. Repertoires were generated with immunoSEQ multiplex PCR, while TCRdb's copy carries only in-frame clones and drops some. For V, J and clone size, that table is used; D and trimming come from the DNA. The sample lists about 240,000 clones, approximately 86% occurring once. V was cut by 3 bases and J by 5 bases, with 10 bases left in between. Germline V lookup: CDR1 LNHDA, CDR2 SQIVND (reference sequence). This CDR3 is built from 13 residues. The chain is built from TRBV19 and TRBJ1-2, with D possibly matching TRBD1 (5 bases). The specimen sequenced was peripheral blood. This TCR was recovered from a man between 60 and 70 years old who had recovered from COVID-19. Here the CDR3 reads CASSISGVYGYTF. CDR3 coding DNA: TGTGCCAGTAGTATTTCGGGGGTTTATGGCTACACCTTC.